These T cell receptor beta chains were read from a single sample in a study of T cells in Graves' hyperthyroidism and ophthalmopathy. Using its own MiXCR run on the multiplex PCR reads, TCRdb lists one record per CDR3 protein. The data contain more than 550,000 distinct CDR3 sequences, 17% of them singletons. The sequenced sample was blood. Source of these receptors: a man over 45 with Graves' hyperthyroidism. Both conserved end residues are trimmed from each CDR3. Fields, in order: J gene, V gene, CDR3 protein.

J gene: TRBJ1-6
V gene: TRBV28
CDR3 protein: ASSYGGDNSPLH

J gene: TRBJ1-2
V gene: TRBV7-9
CDR3 protein: ASSYGTGADYGYT

J gene: TRBJ1-1
V gene: TRBV30
CDR3 protein: AWTVRGPNTEAF

J gene: TRBJ2-7
V gene: TRBV28
CDR3 protein: ASRGSTGAYEQY

J gene: TRBJ2-7
V gene: TRBV28
CDR3 protein: ASSLQGPTYEQY

J gene: TRBJ2-1
V gene: TRBV6-1
CDR3 protein: ASSPGVAAEQF

J gene: TRBJ2-7
V gene: TRBV7-3
CDR3 protein: ASSLSLATSYEQY

J gene: TRBJ1-1
V gene: TRBV10-3
CDR3 protein: AISEQGLNTEAF

J gene: TRBJ1-3
V gene: TRBV12-3/TRBV12-4
CDR3 protein: ASDGSSGNTIY

J gene: TRBJ2-4
V gene: TRBV7-9
CDR3 protein: ASSLAGGPKNIQY

J gene: TRBJ2-2
V gene: TRBV30
CDR3 protein: AWSVYRATGELF

J gene: TRBJ2-7
V gene: TRBV4-3
CDR3 protein: ASSQLGPTQPYEQY

J gene: TRBJ1-4
V gene: TRBV6-2/TRBV6-3
CDR3 protein: ASSSSNNPIQNEKLF

J gene: TRBJ1-4
V gene: TRBV28
CDR3 protein: ASSLGWAGSNEKLF

J gene: TRBJ1-5
V gene: TRBV5-1
CDR3 protein: ASSLTVGSNQPQH